Listed here are 27 T cell receptor beta chains from one sample, sequenced in a study of blood T cell repertoires in COVID-19. The assay was immunoSEQ multiplex PCR, and TCRdb's table has in-frame clones only and misses some. The sample yields around 150,000 clones, just over 85% seen once. What was sequenced was peripheral blood. These receptors originate from a man between 65 and 85 years old with acute or convalescent COVID-19.

The V and J genes are TRBV24-1 and TRBJ2-7; D is perhaps TRBD1 (6 bases). V gave up 2 bases and J gave up 4 bases, with 17 bases separating them. There are 16 residues in the CDR3. CDR1 and CDR2 (germline): KGHDR, SFDVKD. The CDR3 loop is CATSDSGRRGGYEQYF. For the CDR3, the DNA is TGTGCCACCAGTGATTCGGGTCGCAGGGGCGGGTACGAGCAGTACTTC.

The gene calls are TRBV27 and TRBJ1-4; the match to TRBD1 covers 8 bases. Germline CDR1 and CDR2: MNHEY and SMNVEV (reference sequence). V lost 5 bases, J lost 8 bases, and 7 bases stayed unmatched. CDR3 length: 14 amino acids. CDR3 DNA sequence: TGTGCCAGCAGTAACAGGGGGTCCTTCGAAAAACTGTTTTTT. Its translation: CASSNRGSFEKLFF.

The J gene is TRBJ2-3, the V gene TRBV18; 10 bases fit TRBD2. The CDR3 length is 15 residues. The V gene end was trimmed by 4 bases and the J gene end by 1 base; junction bases not matched to a gene: 2. Germline V gene sequence: CDR1 KGHSH, CDR2 LQKENI. This chain's CDR3 is CASSRGLAGTDTQYF. DNA for the CDR3: TGTGCCAGCTCACGAGGACTAGCGGGCACAGATACGCAGTATTTT.

V is TRBV4-1 and J is TRBJ2-1; D remains unclear. V lost 3 bases and J lost 3, with 6 bases in between. The CDR3 runs 13 residues. Germline V CDR1 and CDR2: MGHRA, YSYEKL. The CDR3 region has the DNA TGCGCCAGCAGCCACTCTGTCTACAATGAGCAGTTCTTC. The encoded protein is CASSHSVYNEQFF.

The genes are TRBV7-2 and TRBJ2-3, with D perhaps TRBD2 (5 bases). The CDR3 length is 14 residues. Trimming left V 4 bases short and J 2 bases short, with 10 bases between. Germline V gene data show CDR1 as SGHTA and CDR2 as FQGNSA. The CDR3 protein is CASSSGLFTDTQYF. CDR3 DNA sequence: TGTGCCAGCAGCTCTGGACTGTTCACAGATACGCAGTATTTT.

This clone showed up just once. The rearrangement uses TRBV9 and TRBJ2-7; TRBD2 matches 7 bases. Looked up from germline, CDR1 is SGDLS and CDR2 is YYNGEE. The J segment lost 3 bases and the V segment lost 1 base, leaving 7 bases of the junction unmatched. The CDR3 extends over 15 amino acids. CDR3 bases: TGTGCCAGCAGCGTATCAATCCAGCGGGACTACGAGCAGTACTTC. It codes for CASSVSIQRDYEQYF.

The V call is TRBV7-9, the J call TRBJ2-1; D perhaps matches TRBD1 (5 bases). There are 14 residues in the CDR3. V shed 5 bases and J shed 2 bases, with 10 bases lying between them. Germline values: CDR1 SEHNR, CDR2 FQNEAQ (reference sequence). The CDR3 bases are TGTGCCAGCAGCCAGGGCACGGCCTACAATGAGCAGTTCTTC. This encodes CASSQGTAYNEQFF.

V is TRBV28 and J is TRBJ1-2, with D possibly matching TRBD1 (5 bases). Trimming cost V 2 bases and J 3 bases, with 10 bases left between them. The germline gives CDR1 MDHEN, CDR2 SYDVKM. This CDR3 has 14 amino acids. The CDR3 sequence is CASSLPDKDYGYTF. CDR3 coding DNA: TGTGCCAGCAGTTTACCGGACAAGGACTATGGCTACACCTTC.

The chain carries TRBV6-2 or TRBV6-3 and TRBJ2-3; D is perhaps TRBD1 (6 bases). The V gene lost 6 bases and the J gene lost 4 bases, with 17 bases spanning the gap. This CDR3 has 15 residues. Germline CDR1 MNHEY, CDR2 SVGEGT. The CDR3 here is CASSVIGGGSDTQYF. CDR3 coding DNA: TGTGCCAGCAGCGTGATAGGTGGGGGCTCAGATACGCAGTATTTT.

This CDR3 reads CASSLLRGPPNTGELFF. CDR3 bases: TGTGCCAGCAGCCTCCTCAGGGGCCCCCCGAACACCGGGGAGCTGTTTTTT. This rearrangement joins TRBV6-2 or TRBV6-3 to TRBJ2-2; D perhaps matches TRBD1 (6 bases). Germline CDR1 reads MNHEY; CDR2 reads SVGEGT. The CDR3 is 17 residues long. The V end was cut by 6 bases, the J end by 0 bases, with 17 bases between.

The gene calls are TRBV5-1 and TRBJ2-5; possible D gene TRBD1, 6 bases. The CDR3 has 13 amino acids. Germline CDR1 reads SGHRS; CDR2 reads YFSETQ. Trimming pared 2 bases from V and 5 bases from J, leaving 10 bases between. The CDR3 DNA follows: TGCGCCAGCAGCTTACAGGGTCCGGAGACCCAGTACTTC. It codes for CASSLQGPETQYF.

The chain is built from TRBV11-2 and TRBJ2-3, with TRBD2 identical over 7 bases. J gave up 4 bases and V 3 bases, and 7 bases lay outside the gene matches. The CDR3 runs 15 residues. In germline, CDR1 is SGHAT, CDR2 FQNNGV. In DNA form, the CDR3 reads TGTGCCAGCAGCTTGACTAGCCTGAATGCAGATACGCAGTATTTT. Its protein is CASSLTSLNADTQYF.

The chain recombines TRBV7-2 with TRBJ1-5; weak D call: TRBD1 (5 bases). The V end was cut by 5 bases, the J end by 3 bases, with 14 bases between. Germline CDR1 reads SGHTA; CDR2 reads FQGNSA. The CDR3 totals 15 residues. Here the CDR3 DNA reads TGTGCCAGCAGCGGGCAGGGAAATAACAATCAGCCCCAGCATTTT. This sequence encodes CASSGQGNNNQPQHF. Using reference TRBV7-2 and TRBJ1-5 for the parts outside the CDR3, the full variable domain is GAGVSQSPSNKVTEKGKDVELRCDPISGHTALYWYRQSLGQGLEFLIYFQGNSAPDKSGLPSDRFSAERTGGSVSTLTIQRTQQEDSAVYLCASSGQGNNNQPQHFGDGTRLSIL.

The genes are TRBV5-4 and TRBJ2-1; a possible D gene is TRBD2 (5 bases). V was shortened by 2 bases and J by 1 base, with 7 bases between the two germline ends. CDR3 length: 14 residues. The germline V gene encodes CDR1 SGHNT and CDR2 YYREEE (reference sequence). CDR3 DNA sequence: TGTGCCAGCAGCTTCCGGGAATCCTACAATGAGCAGTTCTTC. Its protein is CASSFRESYNEQFF.

This clone was detected only once. In nucleotides, the CDR3 is TGCGCCAGCAGCTTGGTGGGGGCCTATGAGCAGTTCTTC. Its translation: CASSLVGAYEQFF. This sequence joins TRBV5-1 and TRBJ2-1; D possibly corresponds to TRBD1 (6 bases). CDR1 and CDR2 from the germline V gene are SGHRS and YFSETQ. Deletions cut 0 bases from V and 8 bases from J, with 9 bases between. The CDR3 totals 13 residues.

This rearrangement joins TRBV9 to TRBJ2-2; no clear D gene. V was clipped by 0 bases and J by 1 base, with 4 bases between them. There are 14 residues in the CDR3. The germline gives CDR1 SGDLS, CDR2 YYNGEE. DNA of the CDR3: TGTGCCAGCAGCGTAGACGGGAACACCGGGGAGCTGTTTTTT. It codes for CASSVDGNTGELFF.

This chain uses TRBV6-5 with TRBJ2-1, with D possibly being TRBD2 (6 bases). CDR3 length: 15 amino acids. The V end was cut by 2 bases, the J end by 7 bases, with 15 bases between. Germline V lookup: CDR1 MNHEY, CDR2 SVGAGI. CDR3 sequence (DNA): TGTGCCAGCAGTTACCCAGGCAGGACTAATAATGAGCAGTTCTTC. Protein sequence: CASSYPGRTNNEQFF.

A remark on this clone: Other nucleotide sequences from this sample produce the same CDR3. The chain combines TRBV19 with TRBJ1-2; 10 nucleotides align to TRBD1. CDR1 and CDR2 from the germline V gene are LNHDA and SQIVND (reference sequence). The CDR3 covers 13 residues. J lost 4 bases, V lost 4 bases, and 0 bases had no gene match. CDR3 DNA: TGTGCCAGTAGTAGGGACAGGGGCTATGGCTACACCTTC. It translates to CASSRDRGYGYTF.

This clone was seen just once. This rearrangement joins TRBV5-6 to TRBJ2-5, with D unclear. The germline V and J ends were trimmed by 0 bases and 7 bases, with 13 bases remaining between them. CDR3 length equals 14 residues. The germline gives CDR1 SGHDT, CDR2 YYEEEE. CDR3 residues: CASSLEPRFGTQYF. In nucleotides, the CDR3 is TGTGCCAGCAGCTTGGAGCCTCGCTTCGGGACCCAGTACTTC.

V and J are TRBV28 and TRBJ2-5, with D maybe TRBD1 (6 bases). V shed 7 bases and J shed 2 bases, with 14 bases lying between them. The CDR3 runs 14 residues. Germline V gene data show CDR1 as MDHEN and CDR2 as SYDVKM. Here the CDR3 DNA reads TGTGCCAGCAAAACCTATGGACAGCAAGAGACCCAGTACTTC. Translated: CASKTYGQQETQYF.

CDR3 residues: CAISELRTGKYEQYF. CDR3 nucleotides: TGTGCCATCAGTGAGTTGAGGACAGGGAAGTACGAGCAGTACTTC. The chain employs TRBV10-3 and TRBJ2-7; the match to TRBD1 covers 8 bases. V lost 1 base and J lost 4; bases outside the gene matches: 6. Germline lookup yields CDR1 ENHRY and CDR2 SYGVKD. This CDR3 is 15 amino acids long.

The chain employs TRBV21-1 and TRBJ2-1; no check of the table's D call, TRBD2, against the DNA was made. TRBV21-1 is marked as a pseudogene. There are 15 residues in the CDR3. CDR3 residues: CASSTHSGRHNEQFF. For the CDR3, the DNA is TGTGCCAGCAGCACCCATAGCGGGAGGCACAATGAGCAGTTCTTC.

V usage is TRBV19 and J usage is TRBJ1-5, with D possibly being TRBD1 (5 bases). Trimming pared 7 bases from V and 6 bases from J, leaving 22 bases between. The germline V gene has CDR1 LNHDA and CDR2 SQIVND (reference sequence). The length of the CDR3 is 16 residues. CDR3 DNA sequence: TGTGCCAGTATAATCTGGCGCAGGGCAAGGGGTCAGCCCCAGCATTTT. Its translation: CASIIWRRARGQPQHF.

This chain links TRBV7-2 with TRBJ1-5; no firm D call. This CDR3 has 16 residues. Germline-derived CDR1 and CDR2 are SGHTA and FQGNSA. V was shortened by 0 bases and J by 4 bases, with 13 bases between the two germline ends. CDR3 DNA: TGTGCCAGCAGCTTAGCGGGAGGGTTTACTAATCAGCCCCAGCATTTT. Amino acid sequence: CASSLAGGFTNQPQHF. The whole variable domain, remainder taken from reference TRBV7-2 and TRBJ1-5, is GAGVSQSPSNKVTEKGKDVELRCDPISGHTALYWYRQSLGQGLEFLIYFQGNSAPDKSGLPSDRFSAERTGGSVSTLTIQRTQQEDSAVYLCASSLAGGFTNQPQHFGDGTRLSIL.

The rearrangement uses TRBV4-2 and TRBJ2-3, with TRBD1 matching 11 bases. The CDR3 is made up of 16 amino acids. The V and J ends lost 2 bases and 5 bases, in that order; junction bases with no gene match: 6. The germline V gene encodes CDR1 LGHNA and CDR2 YNFKEQ. The CDR3 nucleotides are TGTGCCAGCAGCCAAACCGGGACAGGGGGGGTAGATACGCAGTATTTT. Protein product: CASSQTGTGGVDTQYF.

The genes are TRBV5-8 and TRBJ2-1; 7 bases fit TRBD1. The trim removed 3 bases at V and 0 bases at J, leaving 9 bases unmatched. Germline assignment: CDR1 SGHTS and CDR2 YDEGEE. The CDR3 spans 17 residues. The CDR3 loop is CASSSPRQGASYNEQFF. CDR3 coding DNA: TGTGCCAGCAGCTCTCCCCGACAGGGCGCCTCCTACAATGAGCAGTTCTTC.

The chain is built from TRBV9 and TRBJ1-2; TRBD1 agrees at 9 bases. The CDR3 runs 14 residues. The germline V gene has CDR1 SGDLS and CDR2 YYNGEE. The trim removed 4 bases at V and 6 bases at J, leaving 7 bases unmatched. Here the CDR3 DNA reads TGTGCCAGCAGCTTTGGGACAGGGATGGATGGCTACACCTTC. This encodes CASSFGTGMDGYTF.